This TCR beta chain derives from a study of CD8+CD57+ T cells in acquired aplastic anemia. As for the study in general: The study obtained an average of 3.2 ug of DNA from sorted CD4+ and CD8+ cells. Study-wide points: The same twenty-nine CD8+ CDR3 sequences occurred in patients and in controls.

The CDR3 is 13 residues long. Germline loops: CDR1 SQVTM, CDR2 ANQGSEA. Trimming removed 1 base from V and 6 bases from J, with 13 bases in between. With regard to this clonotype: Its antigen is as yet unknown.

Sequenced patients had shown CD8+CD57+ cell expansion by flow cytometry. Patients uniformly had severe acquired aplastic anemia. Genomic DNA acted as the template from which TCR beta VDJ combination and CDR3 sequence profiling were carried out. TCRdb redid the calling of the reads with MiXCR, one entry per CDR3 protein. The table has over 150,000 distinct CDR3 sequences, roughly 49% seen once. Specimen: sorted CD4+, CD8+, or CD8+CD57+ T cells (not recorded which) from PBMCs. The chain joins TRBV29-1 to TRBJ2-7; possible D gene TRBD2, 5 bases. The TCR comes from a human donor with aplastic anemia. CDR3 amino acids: CSVEGMSGFEQYF. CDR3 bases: TGCAGCGTTGAAGGGATGTCGGGGTTCGAGCAGTACTTC.